This TCR beta chain was documented in a study of shared clonotypes between healthy human individuals. About the research overall: Donor composition was two women and three men, aged 18 to 49. Overall study results and limits: Naive CD4 clonotypes were shared across several donors at around 5%.

Only CD45RO-negative cells positively selected for CCR7 counted as naive CD8 cells, so terminally differentiated effector memory CD45RA+ cells were excluded. Nashville, Tennessee was home to all donors, each a Caucasian adult. Per the germline V gene, CDR1 is MDHEN and CDR2 is SYDVKM. V was clipped by 6 bases and J by 0 bases, with 12 bases between them. This CDR3 contains 15 residues. Concerning this clone itself: Its antigen remains unidentified.

Here immunoSEQ multiplex PCR was the method, and the copy in TCRdb shows in-frame clones only, minus some. Here the sample spans about 2 million clones, approximately 94% being singletons. This sequence was found in a man aged 18-30 years in good health. The chain couples TRBV28 to TRBJ1-3; weak D call: TRBD1 (5 bases). Sequencing was carried out using naive CD8+ T cells sorted from blood. The CDR3 region is CASSETGSSGNTIYF. As DNA, the CDR3 is TGTGCCAGCAGCGAAACAGGCAGCTCTGGAAACACCATATATTTT.